This T cell receptor beta chain was captured in a study of shared clonotypes between healthy human individuals (TCRdb year 2020). Study-level background: The cohort included three men and two women between 18 and 49 years of age. For each donor, CD4 naive and CD4 memory were each run on three plates, CD8 naive on two plates, and CD8 memory on one plate. The study deeply sequenced blood TCR repertoires of about 5 healthy adults to estimate repertoire size and the extent of clonotype sharing between individuals. To increase sequencing depth and limit assay-specific biases, different laboratories used diverse techniques to prepare libraries and sequence TCR repertoires. Between about 0.8 and 9 billion PBMCs per donor were obtained by leukapheresis.

For CDR1 and CDR2, the germline V gene (reference sequence) lists SGHNT and YYREEE. V is trimmed back by 6 bases and J by 6 bases, and the junction contains 9 bases that no gene match accounts for. Taken from cysteine to phenylalanine, the CDR3 has 14 residues. Here the CDR3 DNA is all that survives: 42 bases in frame from base 1. Comment on this clone: There is no known antigen for this receptor. The sample holds no much larger clone one base away, and base qualities are not on file.

The donors were healthy, HIV-negative adults who had no recently reported acute infections or vaccinations. Only Caucasian adults living in Nashville, Tennessee, USA were represented among the donors. CD4+ T cells were enriched by magnetic negative selection; naive cells were then positively selected on CD45RA, and the negative fraction formed the memory subset. Blood was obtained by leukapheresis, after which PBMCs were separated by Ficoll-Histopaque density gradient centrifugation and cryopreserved in liquid nitrogen vapor phase. Purity and quantity of every magnetically sorted T cell population were checked by analytical flow cytometry. Genomic DNA was isolated from each sorted fraction and quantified by UV absorbance on a Nanodrop 2000c. Using the deep immunoSEQ assay, multiplex PCR amplified TCR CDR3 regions from genomic DNA. For each cell subset, the extracted genomic DNA was distributed evenly across all wells of several immunoSEQ 96-well plates, and each plate served as one replicate. For sorted subsets, each replicate PCR was loaded with approximately 0.2 ug genomic DNA, equivalent to 25,000 to 35,000 T cell genomes. Purified libraries were quantified with a Qubit 3.0 fluorometer, sized on a Bioanalyzer 2100, and re-quantified with the KAPA Library Quantification kit. Every immunoSEQ 96-well plate was sequenced on a separate single-read 150-cycle Illumina NextSeq 550 flow cell. Processing in the source paper ran as follows. Because only junctional sequences without quality scores were contained in the immunoSEQ output, filtering matching that applied to full-length reads could not be performed. Sequences were annotated with PyIR, a Python wrapper for IgBLAST v1.9, and V/J genes and CDR3 were assigned using IMGT germline references. Any read was removed if the V/J assignment was weak (E-value above 1e-6), the CDR3 was missing, or the read contained stop codons, out-of-frame junctions, or ambiguous translated residues. V3J clonotypes were defined by identical inferred V gene, J gene, and CDR3 amino acid sequence. Percentage overlap between repertoires was calculated by dividing the number of shared unique clonotypes by the size of the smaller repertoire. Three approaches were used to assess repertoire richness: RTK rarefaction, the Chao1 estimator, and Recon v2.1 estimates of unobserved clonotypes. OLGA was used to compute generation probabilities for all TCRbeta clonotypes that the gDNA method yielded from a few donors. Imported from immuneACCESS, the table was reduced by TCRdb to in-frame sequences with V and J called. These copies leave out some clones; in studies compared against another copy, an unresolved V gene accounts for under half, and the cause of the remainder is not known. V, J and clone size are taken as reported in that table, and D and trimming were inferred from the DNA itself. This sample lists around 2,000,000 clones; approximately 95% were detected once. Roughly 0.13% of the sample is taken by the ten largest.

General findings and caveats noted by the study authors: Rarefaction of sorted-subset datasets indicated incomplete sequencing despite the large sequencing depth. Higher generation probabilities were observed for clonotypes shared by all four sorted-subset donors than for non-shared clonotypes. Based on pairwise subsampling, the degree of clonotype sharing among donors was expected to be affected by sequencing depth. Because the study included a small number of donors, the genetic and exposure-history diversity represented was limited. Naive subsets generally had larger estimated clonotype richness than memory subsets. Sharing across several donors was observed for about 4.8% of naive CD4, under 4% of naive CD8, over 2% of memory CD4, and over 0.3% of memory CD8 clonotypes. Only blood was sampled, and tissue TCR repertoires likely differ from those in blood.

Here the chain combines TRBV5-4 and TRBJ2-7, with 10 bases matching TRBD2. The sequence was collected from a man aged 18 to 35 in good health. Sequenced: naive CD4+ T cells sorted from blood. Interpreted using the paper, the cell subset or site label stands for: CD45RA+ positively selected. The DNA reads as follows: TGTGCCAGCACCTATAGCGGGAGGATGAGCGAGCAGTACTTC. This codes for CASTYSGRMSEQYF.